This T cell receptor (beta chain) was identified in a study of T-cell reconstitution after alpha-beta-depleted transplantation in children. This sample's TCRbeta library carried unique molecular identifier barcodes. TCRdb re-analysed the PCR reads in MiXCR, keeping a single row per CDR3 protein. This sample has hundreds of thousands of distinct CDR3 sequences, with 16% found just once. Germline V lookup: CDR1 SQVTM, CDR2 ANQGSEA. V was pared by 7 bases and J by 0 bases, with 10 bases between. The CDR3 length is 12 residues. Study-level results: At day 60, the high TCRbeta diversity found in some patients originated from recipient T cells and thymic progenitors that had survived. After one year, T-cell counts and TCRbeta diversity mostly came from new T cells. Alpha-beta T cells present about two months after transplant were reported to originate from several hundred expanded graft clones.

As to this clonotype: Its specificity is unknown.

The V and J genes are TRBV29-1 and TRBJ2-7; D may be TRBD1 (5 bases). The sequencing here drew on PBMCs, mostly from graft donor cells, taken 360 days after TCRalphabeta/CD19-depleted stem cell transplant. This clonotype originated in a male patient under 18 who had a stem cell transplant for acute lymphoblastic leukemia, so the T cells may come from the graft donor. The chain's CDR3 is CSGSTDSYEQYF. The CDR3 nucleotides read TGCAGCGGGTCGACAGACTCCTACGAGCAGTACTTC.